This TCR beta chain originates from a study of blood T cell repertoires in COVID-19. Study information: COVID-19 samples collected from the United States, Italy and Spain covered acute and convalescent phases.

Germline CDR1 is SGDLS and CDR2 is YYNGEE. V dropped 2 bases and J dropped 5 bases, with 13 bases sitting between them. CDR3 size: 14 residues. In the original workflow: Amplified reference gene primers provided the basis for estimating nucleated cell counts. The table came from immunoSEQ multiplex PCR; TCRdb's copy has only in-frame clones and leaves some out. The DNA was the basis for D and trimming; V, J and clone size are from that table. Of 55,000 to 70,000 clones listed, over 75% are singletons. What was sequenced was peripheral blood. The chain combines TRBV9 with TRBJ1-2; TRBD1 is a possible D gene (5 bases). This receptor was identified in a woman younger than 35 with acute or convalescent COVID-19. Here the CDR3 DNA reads TGTGCCAGCAGCGTCGCTGAGGGGAGGTATGGCTACACCTTC. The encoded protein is CASSVAEGRYGYTF.